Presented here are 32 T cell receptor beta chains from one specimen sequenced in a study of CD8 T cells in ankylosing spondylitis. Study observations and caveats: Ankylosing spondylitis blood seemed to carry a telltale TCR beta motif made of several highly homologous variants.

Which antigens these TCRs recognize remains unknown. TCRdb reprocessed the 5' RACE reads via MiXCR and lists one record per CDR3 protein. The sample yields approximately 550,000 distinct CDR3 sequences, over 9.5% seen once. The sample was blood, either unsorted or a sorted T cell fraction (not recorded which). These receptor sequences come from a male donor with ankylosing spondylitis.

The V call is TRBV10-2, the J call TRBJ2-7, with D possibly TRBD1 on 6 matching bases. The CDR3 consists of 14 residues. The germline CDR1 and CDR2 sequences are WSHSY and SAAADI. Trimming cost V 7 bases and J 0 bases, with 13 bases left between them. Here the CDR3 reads CASTITGYSYEQYV. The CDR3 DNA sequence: TGCGCCAGCACCATTACAGGGTACTCCTACGAGCAGTACGTC.

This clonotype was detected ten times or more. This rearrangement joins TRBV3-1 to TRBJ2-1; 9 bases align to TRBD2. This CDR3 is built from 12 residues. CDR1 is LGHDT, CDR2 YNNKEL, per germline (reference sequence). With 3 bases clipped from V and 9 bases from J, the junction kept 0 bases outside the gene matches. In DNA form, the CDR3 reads TGTGCCAGCAGCCAGACTAGCGGTGAGCAGTTCTTC. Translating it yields CASSQTSGEQFF.

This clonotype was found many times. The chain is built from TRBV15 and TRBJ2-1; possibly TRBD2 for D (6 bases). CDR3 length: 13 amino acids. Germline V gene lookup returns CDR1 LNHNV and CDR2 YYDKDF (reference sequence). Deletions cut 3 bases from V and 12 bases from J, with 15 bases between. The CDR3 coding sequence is TGTGCCACCAGCAGGGATCAAGCGGGCACGCAGTTCTTC. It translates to CATSRDQAGTQFF.

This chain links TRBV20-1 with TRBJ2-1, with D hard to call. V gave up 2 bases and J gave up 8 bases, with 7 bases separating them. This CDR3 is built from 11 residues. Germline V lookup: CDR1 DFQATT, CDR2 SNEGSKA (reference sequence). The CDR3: CSARKQHEQFF. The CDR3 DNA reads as TGCAGTGCTAGAAAACAGCATGAGCAGTTCTTC.

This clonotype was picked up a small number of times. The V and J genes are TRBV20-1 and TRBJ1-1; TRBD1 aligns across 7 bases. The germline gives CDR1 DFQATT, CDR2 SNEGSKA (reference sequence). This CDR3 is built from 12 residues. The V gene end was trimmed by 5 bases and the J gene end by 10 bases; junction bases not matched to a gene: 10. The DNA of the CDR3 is TGCAGTGCTCCTGACAGGGCTGAGGGAGCTTTCTTT. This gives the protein CSAPDRAEGAFF.

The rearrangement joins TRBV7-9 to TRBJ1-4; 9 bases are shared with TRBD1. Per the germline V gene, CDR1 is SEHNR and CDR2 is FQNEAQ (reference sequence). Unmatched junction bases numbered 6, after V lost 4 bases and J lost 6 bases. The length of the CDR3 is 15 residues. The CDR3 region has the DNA TGTGCCAGCAGCTCGCGACAGGGGGTTGATGAAAAACTGTTTTTT. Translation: CASSSRQGVDEKLFF.

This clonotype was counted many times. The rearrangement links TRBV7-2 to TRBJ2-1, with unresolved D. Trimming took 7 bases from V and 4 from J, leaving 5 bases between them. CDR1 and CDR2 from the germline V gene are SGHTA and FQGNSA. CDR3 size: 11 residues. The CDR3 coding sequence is TGTGCCAGCACCCAATACAATGAGCAGTTCTTC. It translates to CASTQYNEQFF.

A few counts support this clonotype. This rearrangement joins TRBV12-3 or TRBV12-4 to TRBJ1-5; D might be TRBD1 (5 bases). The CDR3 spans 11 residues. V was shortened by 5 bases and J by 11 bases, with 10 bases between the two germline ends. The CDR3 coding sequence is TGTGCCAGCAGTCCGGGACGGGCCCAGCATTTT. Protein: CASSPGRAQHF.

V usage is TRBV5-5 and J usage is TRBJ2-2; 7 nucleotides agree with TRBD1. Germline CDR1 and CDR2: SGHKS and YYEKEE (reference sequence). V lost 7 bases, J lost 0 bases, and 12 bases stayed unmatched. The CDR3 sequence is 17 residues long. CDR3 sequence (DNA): TGTGCCAGCTCAACGAAATACGGGACAGCGAACACCGGGGAGCTGTTTTTT. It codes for CASSTKYGTANTGELFF.

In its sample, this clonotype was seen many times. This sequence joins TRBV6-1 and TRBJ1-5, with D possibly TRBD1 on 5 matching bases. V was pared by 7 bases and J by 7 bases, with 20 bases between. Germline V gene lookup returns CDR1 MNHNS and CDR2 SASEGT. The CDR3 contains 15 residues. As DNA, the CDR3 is TGTGCCAGCACCCCCCGACAGCGGGTTTCGCAGCCCCAGCATTTT. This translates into CASTPRQRVSQPQHF.

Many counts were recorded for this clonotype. The CDR3 DNA is TGTGCCAGCAGTCCGCGCGGGGGTCCGGGCAATGAGCAGTTCTTC. As protein: CASSPRGGPGNEQFF. This chain joins TRBV12-3 or TRBV12-4 and TRBJ2-1, with 7 bases lining up with TRBD2. This CDR3 is 15 amino acids long. The V segment lost 5 bases and the J segment 6 bases; nucleotides outside the gene matches: 10.

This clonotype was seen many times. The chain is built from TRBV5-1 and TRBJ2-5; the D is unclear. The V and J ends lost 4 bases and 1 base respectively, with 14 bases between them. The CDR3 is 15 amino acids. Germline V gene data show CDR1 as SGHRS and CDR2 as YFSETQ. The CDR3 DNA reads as TGCGCCAGCAGCGGAAAGAGACTCACCCAAGAGACCCAGTACTTC. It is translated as CASSGKRLTQETQYF.

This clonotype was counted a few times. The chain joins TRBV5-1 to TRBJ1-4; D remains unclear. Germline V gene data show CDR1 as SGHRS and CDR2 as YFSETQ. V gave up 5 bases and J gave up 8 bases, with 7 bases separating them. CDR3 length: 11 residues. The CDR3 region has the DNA TGCGCCAGCAGGGCCCAAGAAAAACTGTTTTTT. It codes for CASRAQEKLFF.

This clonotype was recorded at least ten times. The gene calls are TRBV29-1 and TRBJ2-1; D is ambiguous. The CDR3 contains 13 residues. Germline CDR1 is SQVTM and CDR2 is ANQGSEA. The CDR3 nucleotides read TGCACCCTCCTCTGGCAGAGCATCAATGAGCAGTTCTTC. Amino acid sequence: CTLLWQSINEQFF.

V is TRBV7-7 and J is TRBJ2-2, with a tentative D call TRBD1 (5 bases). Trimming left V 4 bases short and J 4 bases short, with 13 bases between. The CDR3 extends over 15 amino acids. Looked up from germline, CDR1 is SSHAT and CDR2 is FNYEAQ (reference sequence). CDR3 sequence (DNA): TGTGCCAGCAGCTCCCGCAGGGCTGGCACCGGGGAGCTGTTTTTT. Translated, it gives CASSSRRAGTGELFF.

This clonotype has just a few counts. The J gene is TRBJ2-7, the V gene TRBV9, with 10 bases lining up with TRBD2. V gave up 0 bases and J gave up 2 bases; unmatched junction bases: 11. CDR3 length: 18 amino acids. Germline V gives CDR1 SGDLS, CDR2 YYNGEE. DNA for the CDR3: TGTGCCAGCAGCGTAGCCTCTAGCGGGAGTGTTCTCCCCTACGAGCAGTACTTC. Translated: CASSVASSGSVLPYEQYF.

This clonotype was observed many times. The DNA of the CDR3 is TGTGCCAGCAGTGAAGGGGGGACAGATACGCAGTATTTT. Protein sequence: CASSEGGTDTQYF. The genes are TRBV2 and TRBJ2-3; D may be TRBD1 or TRBD2 (5 bases each). V lost 1 base to trimming and J lost 3 bases, with 5 bases between them. Germline V gene sequence: CDR1 SNHLY, CDR2 FYNNEI. The CDR3 covers 13 residues.

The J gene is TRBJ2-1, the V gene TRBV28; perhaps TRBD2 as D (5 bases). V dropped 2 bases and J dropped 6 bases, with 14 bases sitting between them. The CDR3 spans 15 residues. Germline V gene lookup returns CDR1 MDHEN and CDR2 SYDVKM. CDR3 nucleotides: TGTGCCAGCAGTTTAGGTCAGGCTGGGAGCAATGAGCAGTTCTTC. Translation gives CASSLGQAGSNEQFF.

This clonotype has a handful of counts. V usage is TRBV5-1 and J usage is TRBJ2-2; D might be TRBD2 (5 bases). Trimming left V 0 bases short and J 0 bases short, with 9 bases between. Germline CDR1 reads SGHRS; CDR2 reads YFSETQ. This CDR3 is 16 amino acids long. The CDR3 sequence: CASSLEAAANTGELFF. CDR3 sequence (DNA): TGCGCCAGCAGCTTGGAAGCGGCGGCGAACACCGGGGAGCTGTTTTTT.

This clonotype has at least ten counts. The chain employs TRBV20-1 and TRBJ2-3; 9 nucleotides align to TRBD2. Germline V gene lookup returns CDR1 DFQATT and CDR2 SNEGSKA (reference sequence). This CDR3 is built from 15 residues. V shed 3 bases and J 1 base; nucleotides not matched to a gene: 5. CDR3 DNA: TGCAGTGCTAGCGGTAGCGGGAGTGGCACAGATACGCAGTATTTT. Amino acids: CSASGSGSGTDTQYF.

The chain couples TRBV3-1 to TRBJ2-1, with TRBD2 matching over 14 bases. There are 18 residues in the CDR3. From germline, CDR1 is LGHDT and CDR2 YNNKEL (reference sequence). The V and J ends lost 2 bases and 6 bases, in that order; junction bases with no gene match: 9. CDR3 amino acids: CASSQRLAGGPQGNEQFF. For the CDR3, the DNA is TGTGCCAGCAGCCAAAGACTAGCGGGAGGGCCCCAAGGCAATGAGCAGTTCTTC.

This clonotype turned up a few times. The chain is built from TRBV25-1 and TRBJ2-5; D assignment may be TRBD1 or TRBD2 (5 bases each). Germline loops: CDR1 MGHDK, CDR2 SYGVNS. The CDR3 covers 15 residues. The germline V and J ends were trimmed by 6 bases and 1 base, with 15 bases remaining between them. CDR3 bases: TGTGCCAGCAGCCCACAGGCGGGCTCCCAAGAGACCCAGTACTTC. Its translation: CASSPQAGSQETQYF. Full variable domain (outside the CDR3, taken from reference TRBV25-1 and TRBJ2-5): EADIYQTPRYLVIGTGKKITLECSQTMGHDKMYWYQQDPGMELHLIHYSYGVNSTEKGDLSSESTVSRIRTEHFPLTLESARPSHTSQYLCASSPQAGSQETQYFGPGTRLLVL.

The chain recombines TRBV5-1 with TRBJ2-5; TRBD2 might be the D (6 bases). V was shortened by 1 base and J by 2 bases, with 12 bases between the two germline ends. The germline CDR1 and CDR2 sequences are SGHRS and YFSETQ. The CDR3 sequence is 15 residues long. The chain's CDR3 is CASSLRYAGQETQYF. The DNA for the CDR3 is TGCGCCAGCAGCTTGCGGTACGCGGGGCAAGAGACCCAGTACTTC.

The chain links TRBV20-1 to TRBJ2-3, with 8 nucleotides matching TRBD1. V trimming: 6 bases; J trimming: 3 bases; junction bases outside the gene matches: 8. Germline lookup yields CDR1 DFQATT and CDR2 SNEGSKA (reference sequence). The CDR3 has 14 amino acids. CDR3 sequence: CSAPPGGRTDTQYF. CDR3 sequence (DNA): TGCAGTGCCCCCCCAGGGGGCCGGACAGATACGCAGTATTTT.

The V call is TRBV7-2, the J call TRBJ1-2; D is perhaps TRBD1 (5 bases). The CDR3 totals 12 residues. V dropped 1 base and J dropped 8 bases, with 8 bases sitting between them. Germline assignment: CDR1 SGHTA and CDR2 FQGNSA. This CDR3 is CASSLVQGGYTF. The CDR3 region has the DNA TGTGCCAGCAGCTTAGTCCAGGGCGGCTACACCTTC.

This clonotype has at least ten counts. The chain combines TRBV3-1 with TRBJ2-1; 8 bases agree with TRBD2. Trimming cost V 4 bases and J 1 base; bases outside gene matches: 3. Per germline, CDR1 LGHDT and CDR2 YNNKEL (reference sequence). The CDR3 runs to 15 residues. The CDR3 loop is CASSPGTRSYNEQFF. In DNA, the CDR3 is TGTGCCAGCAGCCCCGGGACTAGGTCCTACAATGAGCAGTTCTTC.

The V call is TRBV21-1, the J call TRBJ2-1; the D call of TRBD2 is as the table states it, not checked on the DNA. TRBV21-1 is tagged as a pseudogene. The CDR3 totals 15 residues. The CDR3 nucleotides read TGTGCCAGCAGCAAACTAGCGGGAGGGGACAATGAGCAGTTCTTC. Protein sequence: CASSKLAGGDNEQFF.

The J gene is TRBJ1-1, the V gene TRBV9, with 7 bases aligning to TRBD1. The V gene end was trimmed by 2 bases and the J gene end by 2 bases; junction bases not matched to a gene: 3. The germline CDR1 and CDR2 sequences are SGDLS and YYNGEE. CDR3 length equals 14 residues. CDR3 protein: CASSVRTGNTEAFF. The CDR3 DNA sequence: TGTGCCAGCAGCGTCCGGACAGGCAACACTGAAGCTTTCTTT.

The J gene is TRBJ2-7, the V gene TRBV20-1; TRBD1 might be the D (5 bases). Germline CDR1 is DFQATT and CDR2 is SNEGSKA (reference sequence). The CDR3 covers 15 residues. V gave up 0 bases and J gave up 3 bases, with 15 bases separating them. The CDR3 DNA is TGCAGTGCTAGAGATCAGGGAAGGGGTTTCTACGAGCAGTACTTC. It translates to CSARDQGRGFYEQYF.

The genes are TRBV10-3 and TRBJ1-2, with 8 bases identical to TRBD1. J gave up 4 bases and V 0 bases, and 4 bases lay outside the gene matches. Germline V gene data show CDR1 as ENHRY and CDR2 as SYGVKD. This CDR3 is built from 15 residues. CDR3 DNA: TGTGCCATCAGTGAGTCCGGGACAGGCGGCTATGGCTACACCTTC. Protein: CAISESGTGGYGYTF.

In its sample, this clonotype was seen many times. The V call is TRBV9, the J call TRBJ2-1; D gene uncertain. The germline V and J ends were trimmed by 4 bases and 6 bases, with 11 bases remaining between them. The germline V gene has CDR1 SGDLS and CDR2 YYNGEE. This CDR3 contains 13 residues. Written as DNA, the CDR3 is TGTGCCAGCAGCCCGTCTAGGGTCAATGAGCAGTTCTTC. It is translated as CASSPSRVNEQFF.

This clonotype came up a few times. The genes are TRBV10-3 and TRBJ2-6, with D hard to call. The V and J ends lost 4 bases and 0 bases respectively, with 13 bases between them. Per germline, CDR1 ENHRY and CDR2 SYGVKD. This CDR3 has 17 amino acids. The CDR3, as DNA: TGTGCCATCAGTGGTAGCCCCGACCGCTCTGGGGCCAACGTCCTGACTTTC. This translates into CAISGSPDRSGANVLTF.